These 32 T cell receptor beta chains came from one sample sequenced in a study of OX40 agonist ivuxolimab in advanced cancers. TCRdb's copy holds only in-frame clones and misses some; the assay was immunoSEQ multiplex PCR. The repertoire holds over 40,000 clones, 75% to 90% seen once, with approximately 5.1% in the top ten. The sequencing used CD4+ or CD8+ T cells sorted from blood, collected in a trial of the OX40 agonist ivuxolimab. The receptors stem from an adult with an advanced solid tumor such as melanoma, head and neck, liver or kidney cancer.

The chain is built from TRBV6-5 and TRBJ1-1; 11 bases align to TRBD1. Losses at the gene ends were 2 bases for V and 5 bases for J; bases not matched to a gene: 7. Germline values: CDR1 MNHEY, CDR2 SVGAGI. The CDR3 has 16 residues. For the CDR3, the DNA is TGTGCCAGCAGTTACGGTTTCGGGACAGGGGGGACTGAAGCTTTCTTT. Translation: CASSYGFGTGGTEAFF.

This clone has more than one count but fewer than ten. The chain carries TRBV7-8 and TRBJ1-2; D is perhaps TRBD1 (5 bases). Germline CDR1 is SGHVS and CDR2 is FQNEAQ. CDR3 length: 15 residues. The V end lost 5 bases, the J end lost 0 bases, and 13 bases lay between the germline ends. The CDR3: CASSRGDGTNYGYTF. In DNA, the CDR3 is TGTGCCAGCAGCCGGGGGGACGGGACTAACTATGGCTACACCTTC. Variable domain in full (rest from reference TRBV7-8 and TRBJ1-2): GAGVSQSPRYKVAKRGQDVALRCDPISGHVSLFWYQQALGQGPEFLTYFQNEAQLDKSGLPSDRFFAERPEGSVSTLKIQRTQQEDSAVYLCASSRGDGTNYGYTFGSGTRLTVV.

The chain links TRBV4-2 to TRBJ2-3; 8 bases agree with TRBD2. The CDR3 length is 14 residues. V lost 4 bases and J lost 2; bases outside the gene matches: 2. The germline V gene has CDR1 LGHNA and CDR2 YNFKEQ. The CDR3 coding sequence is TGTGCCAGCAGCCTTAGCGGGGACACAGATACGCAGTATTTT. It specifies CASSLSGDTDTQYF.

The chain uses TRBV11-2 and TRBJ1-1; TRBD1 matches at 8 bases. CDR1 is SGHAT, CDR2 FQNNGV, per germline. CDR3 size: 14 residues. Germline trimming cut 1 base from V and 11 bases from J; bases unmatched to any gene: 9. CDR3 bases: TGTGCCAGCAGCTTAGGGGACAGGAAGGTATGGGCTTTCTTT. It codes for CASSLGDRKVWAFF.

This clone appeared once. V is TRBV18 and J is TRBJ1-1; no clear D gene. The CDR3 runs to 12 residues. The V gene's germline CDR1 is KGHSH and CDR2 LQKENI. V lost 6 bases, J lost 5 bases, and 10 bases lay in between. The CDR3 DNA sequence: TGTGCCAGCTCCCTCGAGTTGACTGAAGCTTTCTTT. It yields the protein CASSLELTEAFF.

J is TRBJ2-7 and V is TRBV4-1; 11 bases map to TRBD2. V dropped 5 bases and J dropped 0; count of bases not matched to a gene: 3. Germline V lookup: CDR1 MGHRA, CDR2 YSYEKL. The length of the CDR3 is 15 residues. The DNA of the CDR3 is TGCGCCAGCAGCTACACTAGCGGGAGCTCCTACGAGCAGTACTTC. This gives the protein CASSYTSGSSYEQYF.

The chain couples TRBV5-4 to TRBJ2-3; the D is unclear. The germline V gene encodes CDR1 SGHNT and CDR2 YYREEE (reference sequence). The V end was cut by 3 bases, the J end by 4 bases, with 15 bases between. CDR3 length: 15 amino acids. CDR3 nucleotides: TGTGCCAGCAGCTATCGGACCCAATCGGCAGATACGCAGTATTTT. It codes for CASSYRTQSADTQYF.

The chain joins TRBV7-9 to TRBJ2-2; D possibly uses TRBD1 or TRBD2 (6 bases each). Germline V CDR1 and CDR2: SEHNR, FQNEAQ (reference sequence). This CDR3 contains 15 residues. V lost 5 bases to trimming and J lost 4 bases, with 14 bases between them. The CDR3 loop reads CASSRHGGRTGELFF. Here the CDR3 DNA reads TGTGCCAGCAGCCGTCACGGGGGCCGCACCGGGGAGCTGTTTTTT.

Within the sample, this clone is medium-sized (0.01 to 0.1%). J is TRBJ2-7 and V is TRBV2; 9 nucleotides align to TRBD1. Germline V gives CDR1 SNHLY, CDR2 FYNNEI. Trimming at V came to 6 bases and at J to 5 bases, leaving 2 bases not matched to a gene. The CDR3 contains 12 residues. CDR3 protein: CASSWTGDEQYF. Here the CDR3 DNA reads TGTGCCAGCAGCTGGACAGGGGACGAGCAGTACTTC.

The chain carries TRBV4-1 and TRBJ2-2; TRBD1 might be the D (5 bases). The CDR3 spans 15 residues. Trimming shortened V by 0 bases and J by 1 base, and 6 bases separated the two germline ends. Germline V lookup: CDR1 MGHRA, CDR2 YSYEKL. CDR3 sequence: CASSQEGLNTGELFF. In nucleotides, the CDR3 is TGCGCCAGCAGCCAAGAGGGGCTGAACACCGGGGAGCTGTTTTTT.

This chain links TRBV2 with TRBJ1-5; unclear D gene. The CDR3 runs to 13 residues. The V end was cut by 6 bases, the J end by 0 bases, with 6 bases between. CDR1 and CDR2 from the germline V gene are SNHLY and FYNNEI. The CDR3 coding sequence is TGTGCCAGCAGGAGGGATAGCAATCAGCCCCAGCATTTT. This codes for CASRRDSNQPQHF.

The rearrangement joins TRBV6-1 to TRBJ1-2; D perhaps matches TRBD1 (6 bases). This CDR3 is 15 amino acids long. CDR1 MNHNS and CDR2 SASEGT come from the germline V gene. Trimming pared 0 bases from V and 4 bases from J, leaving 12 bases between. The CDR3: CASSEAGTRGYGYTF. DNA for the CDR3: TGTGCCAGCAGTGAAGCTGGGACCAGGGGCTATGGCTACACCTTC.

The CDR3 loop is CASSPGQGYQPQHF. For the CDR3, the DNA is TGTGCCAGCAGCCCCGGACAGGGGTATCAGCCCCAGCATTTT. The chain combines TRBV7-9 with TRBJ1-5, with TRBD1 matching 9 bases. The V gene end was trimmed by 5 bases and the J gene end by 5 bases; junction bases not matched to a gene: 4. This CDR3 is 14 amino acids long. The V gene's germline CDR1 is SEHNR and CDR2 FQNEAQ (reference sequence).

This rearrangement joins TRBV6-1 to TRBJ2-7, with 7 bases matching TRBD1. The CDR3 has 15 amino acids. V gave up 4 bases and J gave up 0 bases; unmatched junction bases: 6. Germline CDR1 is MNHNS and CDR2 is SASEGT. In nucleotides, the CDR3 is TGTGCCAGCAGTGGGCGGACAGGCGGCTCCTACGAGCAGTACTTC. Translating gives CASSGRTGGSYEQYF.

For this clone: The same CDR3 is also encoded by other DNA sequences in this sample. In nucleotides, the CDR3 is TGCAGCGTTGGGACAGCGGGAAACACCATATATTTT. It codes for CSVGTAGNTIYF. The chain employs TRBV29-1 and TRBJ1-3, with D possibly being TRBD1 (6 bases). The germline CDR1 and CDR2 sequences are SQVTM and ANQGSEA. The CDR3 is 12 amino acids. V was pared by 4 bases and J by 4 bases, with 8 bases between.

This clone came up a few times. The V and J genes are TRBV30 and TRBJ1-1; tentative D call: TRBD1 (6 bases). The CDR3 totals 14 residues. CDR1 and CDR2 from the germline V gene are GTSNPN and SVGIG (reference sequence). The V gene lost 2 bases and the J gene lost 1 base, with 11 bases spanning the gap. CDR3 nucleotides: TGTGCCTGGAGTACAGGGTGGGGGAACACTGAAGCTTTCTTT. Encoded protein: CAWSTGWGNTEAFF.

The V and J genes are TRBV2 and TRBJ2-7; D is unresolved. The CDR3 is 13 residues long. Germline V gives CDR1 SNHLY, CDR2 FYNNEI. V was shortened by 8 bases and J by 0 bases, with 11 bases between the two germline ends. In nucleotides, the CDR3 is TGTGCCAGCGTGACACCCCTCTCCTACGAGCAGTACTTC. Protein sequence: CASVTPLSYEQYF. The full variable domain, completed using reference TRBV2 and TRBJ2-7, is EPEVTQTPSHQVTQMGQEVILRCVPISNHLYFYWYRQILGQKVEFLVSFYNNEISEKSEIFDDQFSVERPDGSNFTLKIRSTKLEDSAMYFCASVTPLSYEQYFGPGTRLTVT.

This chain links TRBV28 with TRBJ1-5, with 7 bases aligning to TRBD1. This CDR3 has 14 residues. The V gene's germline CDR1 is MDHEN and CDR2 SYDVKM. J lost 9 bases, V lost 5 bases, and 10 bases had no gene match. The CDR3 reads CASSKRQGKLPQHF. In DNA, the CDR3 is TGTGCCAGCAGTAAGAGACAGGGCAAGTTGCCCCAGCATTTT.

The chain recombines TRBV7-8 with TRBJ1-6, with unresolved D. Germline V gene lookup returns CDR1 SGHVS and CDR2 FQNEAQ. V lost 1 base, J lost 3 bases, and 10 bases lay in between. The CDR3 extends over 16 amino acids. The CDR3, as DNA: TGTGCCAGCAGCTTAGGAGACGGAAACTATAATTCACCCCTCCACTTT. This codes for CASSLGDGNYNSPLHF.

CDR3 residues: CASSLTGQGGSGANVLTF. The CDR3 coding sequence is TGCGCCAGCAGCTTGACGGGACAGGGAGGATCTGGGGCCAACGTCCTGACTTTC. The chain links TRBV5-1 to TRBJ2-6; TRBD1 matches 9 bases. The CDR3 sequence is 18 residues long. In germline, CDR1 is SGHRS, CDR2 YFSETQ. The trim removed 1 base at V and 1 base at J, leaving 6 bases unmatched.

The rearrangement uses TRBV7-9 and TRBJ2-1, with 8 bases aligning to TRBD2. From germline, CDR1 is SEHNR and CDR2 FQNEAQ (reference sequence). After removal of 8 bases from V and 1 base from J, the junction contained 10 bases not matched to a gene. This CDR3 is built from 16 residues. DNA of the CDR3: TGTGCCAGCGGAACATATAGCGGGAAATCCTACAATGAGCAGTTCTTC. Translating gives CASGTYSGKSYNEQFF.

The chain couples TRBV5-1 to TRBJ2-1; D gene ambiguous. Germline assignment: CDR1 SGHRS and CDR2 YFSETQ. Trimming left V 4 bases short and J 7 bases short, with 18 bases between. The CDR3 runs 15 residues. For the CDR3, the DNA is TGCGCCAGCAGCCCCTATGACGCAGCCTGGAATGAGCAGTTCTTC. This encodes CASSPYDAAWNEQFF.

The chain joins TRBV6-6 to TRBJ2-2; 8 bases agree with TRBD2. From germline, CDR1 is MNHNY and CDR2 SVGAGI (reference sequence). CDR3 length: 15 residues. After removal of 5 bases from V and 5 bases from J, the junction contained 7 bases not matched to a gene. CDR3 sequence (DNA): TGTGCCAGCAGTCGAGGTTCTAGCGGGACCGGGGAGCTGTTTTTT. This codes for CASSRGSSGTGELFF.

This clone was recorded once. V gene TRBV19 combines with J gene TRBJ2-5, with TRBD1 matching 8 bases. V trimming: 5 bases; J trimming: 11 bases; junction bases outside the gene matches: 13. CDR3 size: 14 residues. CDR1 LNHDA and CDR2 SQIVND come from the germline V gene (reference sequence). The CDR3, as DNA: TGTGCCAGTAGTTCAGGACAGGGTTGGGGTGAGCAGTACTTC. Protein sequence: CASSSGQGWGEQYF.

This chain joins TRBV30 and TRBJ2-7, with a weak D call TRBD2 (6 bases). Trimming left V 3 bases short and J 3 bases short, with 12 bases between. CDR1 is GTSNPN and CDR2 is SVGIG in the germline V gene (reference sequence). CDR3 length: 13 amino acids. The CDR3 protein is CAWSPGSGYEQYF. As DNA, the CDR3 is TGTGCCTGGAGCCCCGGGAGCGGCTACGAGCAGTACTTC. The entire variable domain, with the rest obtained from reference TRBV30 and TRBJ2-7, is as follows: SQTIHQWPATLVQPVGSPLSLECTVEGTSNPNLYWYRQAAGRGLQLLFYSVGIGQISSEVPQNLSASRPQDRQFILSSKKLLLSDSGFYLCAWSPGSGYEQYFGPGTRLTVT.

V usage is TRBV6-1 and J usage is TRBJ1-5; possibly TRBD1 for D (6 bases). Germline V gene sequence: CDR1 MNHNS, CDR2 SASEGT. With 2 bases removed from V and 6 bases from J, the gap between germline ends came to 14 bases. The CDR3 is made up of 15 amino acids. The CDR3 loop is CASSEIQQGSQPQHF. For the CDR3, the DNA is TGTGCCAGCAGTGAAATCCAACAGGGCTCTCAGCCCCAGCATTTT.

V is TRBV7-8 and J is TRBJ1-5; TRBD1 matches 10 bases. Looked up from germline, CDR1 is SGHVS and CDR2 is FQNEAQ. The CDR3 has 16 amino acids. Germline trimming cut 0 bases from V and 3 bases from J; bases unmatched to any gene: 2. CDR3 nucleotide sequence: TGTGCCAGCAGCTTAGCCGGGACAGGGGACAATCAGCCCCAGCATTTT. Residues: CASSLAGTGDNQPQHF. The variable domain in full, with the rest retrieved from reference TRBV7-8 and TRBJ1-5, is GAGVSQSPRYKVAKRGQDVALRCDPISGHVSLFWYQQALGQGPEFLTYFQNEAQLDKSGLPSDRFFAERPEGSVSTLKIQRTQQEDSAVYLCASSLAGTGDNQPQHFGDGTRLSIL.

The CDR3 here is CASSLLGQVNTEAFF. The CDR3 nucleotides are TGTGCCAGCAGCCTCCTGGGACAGGTGAACACTGAAGCTTTCTTT. The V call is TRBV7-9, the J call TRBJ1-1; TRBD1 aligns across 8 bases. The CDR3 is made up of 15 amino acids. V lost 5 bases and J lost 0; bases outside the gene matches: 5. Germline lookup yields CDR1 SEHNR and CDR2 FQNEAQ (reference sequence). The complete variable domain, with remaining parts taken from reference TRBV7-9 and TRBJ1-1, reads DTGVSQNPRHKITKRGQNVTFRCDPISEHNRLYWYRQTLGQGPEFLTYFQNEAQLEKSRLLSDRFSAERPKGSFSTLEIQRTEQGDSAMYLCASSLLGQVNTEAFFGQGTRLTVV.

The CDR3 loop is CASSPFVLRGVPEAFF. The CDR3 DNA reads TGTGCCAGCAGCCCTTTTGTATTGAGGGGGGTCCCTGAAGCTTTCTTT. The chain carries TRBV11-2 and TRBJ1-1; a weak D match, TRBD1 (6 bases). Trimming left V 5 bases short and J 6 bases short, with 22 bases between. The CDR3 is made up of 16 amino acids. Germline V gene lookup returns CDR1 SGHAT and CDR2 FQNNGV.

V gene TRBV30 combines with J gene TRBJ1-1, with 8 nucleotides matching TRBD1. CDR3 length equals 16 residues. Trimming cost V 5 bases and J 5 bases; bases outside gene matches: 16. Germline-derived CDR1 and CDR2 are GTSNPN and SVGIG (reference sequence). The CDR3 nucleotides are TGTGCCTGGGGTAGCTACAGGGGGGCAAGGGGAACTGAAGCTTTCTTT. Residues: CAWGSYRGARGTEAFF.

V and J are TRBV29-1 and TRBJ1-5; 7 bases agree with TRBD1. Germline assignment: CDR1 SQVTM and CDR2 ANQGSEA. The CDR3 consists of 12 residues. J lost 4 bases, V lost 6 bases, and 3 bases had no gene match. CDR3 residues: CSVQGQNQPQHF. CDR3 sequence (DNA): TGCAGCGTACAGGGGCAAAATCAGCCCCAGCATTTT.

The genes are TRBV28 and TRBJ2-3, with 8 bases matching TRBD2. The V and J ends lost 6 bases and 5 bases, in that order; junction bases with no gene match: 7. This CDR3 is built from 14 residues. From germline, CDR1 is MDHEN and CDR2 SYDVKM. CDR3: CASRLAEGIDTQYF. The DNA of the CDR3 is TGTGCCAGCAGACTAGCGGAGGGGATAGATACGCAGTATTTT.